This is a list of T cell receptor beta chains from one sample in a study of T cells in Graves' hyperthyroidism and ophthalmopathy. TCRdb used MiXCR to reprocess the multiplex PCR reads, holding one entry per CDR3 protein. The sample lists about 840,000 distinct CDR3 sequences, roughly 40% occurring once. What was sequenced was blood. The receptors here all came from a man younger than 30 with Graves' hyperthyroidism. Each CDR3 is given with its conserved first and last residue. A D gene is named only where the DNA matches it firmly. Clone size is shown for a subset of rows, as once, few, many or a class of expanded clone.

len: 15; j_gene: TRBJ2-2; v_gene: TRBV5-1; abundance: many; d_gene: -; CDR3nt: TGCGCCAGCAGCAAAGTAGACGGGCCCACCGGGGAGCTGTTTTTT; CDR3aa: CASSKVDGPTGELFF
len: 13; j_gene: TRBJ1-1; v_gene: TRBV24-1; abundance: many; d_gene: -; CDR3nt: TGTGCCACCAGTGAGAAGACGAGCACTGAAGCTTTCTTT; CDR3aa: CATSEKTSTEAFF
len: 15; j_gene: TRBJ2-7; v_gene: TRBV6-5; abundance: many; d_gene: -; CDR3nt: TGTGCCAGCAGTGTCACCGGGACCCAGGTGGGAGAGCAGTACTTC; CDR3aa: CASSVTGTQVGEQYF
len: 16; j_gene: TRBJ2-7; v_gene: TRBV29-1; abundance: many; d_gene: -; CDR3nt: TGCAGCGTTGACCGTTCTAGGGGAGCAAGATGCTACGAGCAGTACTTC; CDR3aa: CSVDRSRGARCYEQYF
len: 14; j_gene: TRBJ1-2; v_gene: TRBV7-6; abundance: -; d_gene: -; CDR3nt: TGTGCCAGCAGCCAAGAGACAGCCTACTATGGCTACACCTTC; CDR3aa: CASSQETAYYGYTF
len: 12; j_gene: TRBJ2-2; v_gene: TRBV7-2; abundance: many; d_gene: -; CDR3nt: TGTGCCAGCAGCAAGGCAATCGGGGAGCTGTTTTTT; CDR3aa: CASSKAIGELFF
len: 15; j_gene: TRBJ2-5; v_gene: TRBV12-3/TRBV12-4; abundance: -; d_gene: TRBD1; CDR3nt: TGTGCCAGCAGTGAGGGGGCGTTACTGGAAGAGACCCAGTACTTC; CDR3aa: CASSEGALLEETQYF
len: 15; j_gene: TRBJ1-1; v_gene: TRBV7-9; abundance: -; d_gene: -; CDR3nt: TGTGCCAGCAGCTTGGAGAAAGGACTGAACACTGAAGCTTTCTTT; CDR3aa: CASSLEKGLNTEAFF
len: 15; j_gene: TRBJ1-5; v_gene: TRBV10-3; abundance: -; d_gene: -; CDR3nt: TGTGCCCAGGAGCGGGGCGAAGTAAGCAATCAGCCCCAGCATTTT; CDR3aa: CAQERGEVSNQPQHF
len: 14; j_gene: TRBJ2-5; v_gene: TRBV29-1; abundance: few; d_gene: -; CDR3nt: TGCAGCGTTGATACACAGGCCGCTGGATGGGCCCAGTACTTC; CDR3aa: CSVDTQAAGWAQYF
len: 16; j_gene: TRBJ2-7; v_gene: TRBV19; abundance: once; d_gene: TRBD2; CDR3nt: TGTGCCAGCAGCGGACTAGCGGGAGAGGCCTCCTACGAGCAGTACTTC; CDR3aa: CASSGLAGEASYEQYF
len: 15; j_gene: TRBJ1-1; v_gene: TRBV5-6; abundance: few; d_gene: -; CDR3nt: TGTGCCAGCAGCTTTTACGGGACCATGAACACTGAAGCTTTCTTT; CDR3aa: CASSFYGTMNTEAFF
len: 15; j_gene: TRBJ2-5; v_gene: TRBV5-1; abundance: -; d_gene: TRBD2; CDR3nt: TGCGCCAGCACCAGCGGGACTAGCGGGGAAGAGACCCAGTACTTC; CDR3aa: CASTSGTSGEETQYF
len: 13; j_gene: TRBJ1-1; v_gene: TRBV20-1; abundance: many; d_gene: TRBD1; CDR3nt: TGCAGTGCTTCGGGGACAGGCGGCACTGAAGCTTTCTTT; CDR3aa: CSASGTGGTEAFF
len: 13; j_gene: TRBJ1-2; v_gene: TRBV29-1; abundance: -; d_gene: -; CDR3nt: TGCAGCGTTGAAGGACAGGAGGGCTATGGCTACACCTTC; CDR3aa: CSVEGQEGYGYTF
len: 15; j_gene: TRBJ2-2; v_gene: TRBV2; abundance: few; d_gene: TRBD1; CDR3nt: TGTGCCAGCAGTGTTCGACAGGGGGTTACCGGGGAGCTGTTTTTT; CDR3aa: CASSVRQGVTGELFF
len: 14; j_gene: TRBJ1-1; v_gene: TRBV5-1; abundance: -; d_gene: -; CDR3nt: TGCGCCAGCAGCGTGACGGGATGGGGGACTGAAGCTTTCTTT; CDR3aa: CASSVTGWGTEAFF
len: 15; j_gene: TRBJ2-5; v_gene: TRBV10-3; abundance: -; d_gene: -; CDR3nt: TGTGCCAGCAGCGAACTAAGGACGATCCAAGAGACCCAGTACTTC; CDR3aa: CASSELRTIQETQYF
len: 16; j_gene: TRBJ2-2; v_gene: TRBV5-1; abundance: -; d_gene: -; CDR3nt: TGCGCCAGCAGCTCGCCCCGGAAGGGCGGGGCCGGGGAGCTGTTTTTT; CDR3aa: CASSSPRKGGAGELFF
len: 14; j_gene: TRBJ1-1; v_gene: TRBV6-5; abundance: many; d_gene: -; CDR3nt: TGTGCCAGCAGTCGCCGGGACTCGAACACTGAAGCTTTCTTT; CDR3aa: CASSRRDSNTEAFF
len: 15; j_gene: TRBJ2-2; v_gene: TRBV7-2; abundance: -; d_gene: -; CDR3nt: TGTGCCAGCAGCTTAGGCAGGGGGGGCCCCGGGGAGCTGTTTTTT; CDR3aa: CASSLGRGGPGELFF
len: 14; j_gene: TRBJ1-4; v_gene: TRBV25-1; abundance: many; d_gene: -; CDR3nt: TGTGCCAGCAGCTTCGACAGCCTTAATGAAAAACTGTTTTTT; CDR3aa: CASSFDSLNEKLFF
len: 15; j_gene: TRBJ1-4; v_gene: TRBV6-1; abundance: few; d_gene: -; CDR3nt: TGTGCCAGCAGTGAAGCGTGGGACATCCGGAAAAAACTGTTTTTT; CDR3aa: CASSEAWDIRKKLFF
len: 15; j_gene: TRBJ1-5; v_gene: TRBV12-3/TRBV12-4; abundance: few; d_gene: -; CDR3nt: TGTGCCAGCAGCCTTGGGCAGGGAATGAATCAGCCCCAGCATTTT; CDR3aa: CASSLGQGMNQPQHF